This entry concerns a single T cell receptor (beta chain). Its antigen remains unidentified. The data were taken from a study of T cells after posttransplantation cyclophosphamide. This CDR3 has 13 amino acids. In germline, CDR1 is MNHEY, CDR2 SVGAGI. Trimming cost V 6 bases and J 2 bases, with 8 bases left between them. General study findings and limits: Later blood repertoires were often dominated by clones from the donor CD8+ memory compartment.

Data came from immunoSEQ multiplex PCR; TCRdb stores just in-frame clones and leaves some out. The sample records a few thousand clones, approximately 83% being singletons. Busulfan-fludarabine conditioning, marrow transplant, and cyclophosphamide on days +3 and +4 were administered. The V gene is TRBV6-5, the J gene TRBJ1-3; a possible D gene is TRBD1 (5 bases). The sequence was obtained from a male patient aged 45-60 years who received an allogeneic stem cell transplant from a related donor and was CMV-positive. A subset of T cells may come from the graft donor. Here the sequenced sample was CD4+ T cells sorted from blood, taken approximately 330 days after allogeneic stem cell transplant with posttransplant cyclophosphamide. CDR3 nucleotide sequence: TGTGCCAGCAGGGACATCCCTGGAAACACCATATATTTT. It codes for CASRDIPGNTIYF.